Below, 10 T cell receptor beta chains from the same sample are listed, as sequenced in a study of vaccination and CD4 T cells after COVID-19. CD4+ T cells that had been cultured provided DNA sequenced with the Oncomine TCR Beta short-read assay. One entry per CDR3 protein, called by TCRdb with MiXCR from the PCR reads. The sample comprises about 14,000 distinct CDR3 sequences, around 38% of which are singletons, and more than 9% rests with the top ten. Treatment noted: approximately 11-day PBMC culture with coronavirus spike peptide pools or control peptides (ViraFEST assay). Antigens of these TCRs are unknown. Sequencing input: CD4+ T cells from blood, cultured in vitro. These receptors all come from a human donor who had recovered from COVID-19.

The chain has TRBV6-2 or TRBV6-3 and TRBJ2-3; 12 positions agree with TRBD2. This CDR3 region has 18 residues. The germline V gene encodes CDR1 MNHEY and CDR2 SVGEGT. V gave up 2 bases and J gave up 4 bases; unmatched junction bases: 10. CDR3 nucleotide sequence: TGTGCCAGCAGTTACCCGCCCCTAGCGGGAGGGTTCTCAGATACGCAGTATTTT. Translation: CASSYPPLAGGFSDTQYF.

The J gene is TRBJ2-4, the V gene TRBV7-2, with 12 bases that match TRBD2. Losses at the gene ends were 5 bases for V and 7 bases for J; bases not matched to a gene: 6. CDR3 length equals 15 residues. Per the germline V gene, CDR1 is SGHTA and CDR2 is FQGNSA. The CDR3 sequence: CASSRGLAGPNIQYF. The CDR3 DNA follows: TGTGCCAGCAGCCGGGGACTAGCGGGTCCCAACATTCAGTACTTC. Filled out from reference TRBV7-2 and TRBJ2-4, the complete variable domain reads GAGVSQSPSNKVTEKGKDVELRCDPISGHTALYWYRQSLGQGLEFLIYFQGNSAPDKSGLPSDRFSAERTGGSVSTLTIQRTQQEDSAVYLCASSRGLAGPNIQYFGAGTRLSVL.

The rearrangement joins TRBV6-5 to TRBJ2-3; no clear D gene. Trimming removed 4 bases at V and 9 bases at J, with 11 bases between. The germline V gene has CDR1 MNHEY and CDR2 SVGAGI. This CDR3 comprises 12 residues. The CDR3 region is CASSSVDSTQYF. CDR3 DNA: TGTGCCAGCAGTTCGGTCGATAGCACGCAGTATTTT.

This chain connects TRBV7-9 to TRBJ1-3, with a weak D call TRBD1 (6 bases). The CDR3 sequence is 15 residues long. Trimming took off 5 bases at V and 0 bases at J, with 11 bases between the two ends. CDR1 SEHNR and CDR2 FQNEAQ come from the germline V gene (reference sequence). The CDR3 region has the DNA TGTGCCAGCAGCCGTACAGGGCGCTCTGGAAACACCATATATTTT. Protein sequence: CASSRTGRSGNTIYF.

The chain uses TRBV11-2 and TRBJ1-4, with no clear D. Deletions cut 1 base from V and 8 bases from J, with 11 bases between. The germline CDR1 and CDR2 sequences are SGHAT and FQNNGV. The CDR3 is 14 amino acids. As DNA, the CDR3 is TGTGCCAGCAGCTTAGGGGGAGGAACCGAAAAACTGTTTTTT. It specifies CASSLGGGTEKLFF.

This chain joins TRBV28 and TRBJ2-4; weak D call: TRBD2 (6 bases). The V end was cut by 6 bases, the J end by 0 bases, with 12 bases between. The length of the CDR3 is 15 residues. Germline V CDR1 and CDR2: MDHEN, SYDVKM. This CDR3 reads CASRAPGLAKNIQYF. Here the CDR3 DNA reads TGTGCCAGCAGAGCTCCGGGACTAGCCAAAAACATTCAGTACTTC.

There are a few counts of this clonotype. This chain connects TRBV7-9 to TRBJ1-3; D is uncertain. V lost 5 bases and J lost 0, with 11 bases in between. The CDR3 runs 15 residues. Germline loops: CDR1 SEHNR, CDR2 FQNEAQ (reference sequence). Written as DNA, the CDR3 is TGTGCCAGCAGCCCGTATGCTTACTCTGGAAACACCATATATTTT. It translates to CASSPYAYSGNTIYF.

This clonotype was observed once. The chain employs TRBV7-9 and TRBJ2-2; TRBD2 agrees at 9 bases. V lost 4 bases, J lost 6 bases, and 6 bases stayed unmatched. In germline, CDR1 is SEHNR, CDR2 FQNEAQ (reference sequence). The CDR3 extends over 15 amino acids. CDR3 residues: CASSYPGTSSGELFF. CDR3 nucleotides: TGTGCCAGCAGCTACCCCGGGACTAGCTCCGGGGAGCTGTTTTTT.

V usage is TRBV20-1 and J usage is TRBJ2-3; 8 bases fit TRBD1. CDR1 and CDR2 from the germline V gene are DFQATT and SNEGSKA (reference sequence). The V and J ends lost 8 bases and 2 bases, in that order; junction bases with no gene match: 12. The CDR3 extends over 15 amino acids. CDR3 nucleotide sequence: TGCAGTTCTGACAGGGGAGATGGGAACACAGATACGCAGTATTTT. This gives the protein CSSDRGDGNTDTQYF.

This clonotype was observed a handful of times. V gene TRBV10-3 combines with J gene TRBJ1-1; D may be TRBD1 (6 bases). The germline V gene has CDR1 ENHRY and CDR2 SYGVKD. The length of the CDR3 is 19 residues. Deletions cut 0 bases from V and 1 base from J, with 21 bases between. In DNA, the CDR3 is TGTGCCATCAGTGAGTCGAAGGGAGCAGGGGTGATTCGGAACACTGAAGCTTTCTTT. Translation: CAISESKGAGVIRNTEAFF.